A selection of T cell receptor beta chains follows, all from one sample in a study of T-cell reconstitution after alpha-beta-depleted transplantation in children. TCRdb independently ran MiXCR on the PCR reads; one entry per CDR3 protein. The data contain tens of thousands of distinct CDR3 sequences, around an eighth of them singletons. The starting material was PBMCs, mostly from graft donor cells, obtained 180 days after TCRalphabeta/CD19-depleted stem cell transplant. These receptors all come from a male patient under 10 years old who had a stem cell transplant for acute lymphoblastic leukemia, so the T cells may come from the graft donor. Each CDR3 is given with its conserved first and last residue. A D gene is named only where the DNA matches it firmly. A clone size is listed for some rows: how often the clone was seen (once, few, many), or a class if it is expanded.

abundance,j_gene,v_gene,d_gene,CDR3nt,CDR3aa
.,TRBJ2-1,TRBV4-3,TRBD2,TGCGCCAGCAGCCAAGACCCTAGCGGGGGTCCCTGGTTCTTC,CASSQDPSGGPWFF
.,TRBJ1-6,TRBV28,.,TGTGCCAGCAGGACGACAGCCAGCTTCTATAATTCACCCCTCCACTTT,CASRTTASFYNSPLHF
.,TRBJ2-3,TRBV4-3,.,TGCGCCAGCAGCCACCGGAGGGTCCTCGCTAGCACAGATACGCAGTATTTT,CASSHRRVLASTDTQYF
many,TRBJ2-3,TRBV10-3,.,TGTGCCATCAGTGACAGGGGGGGAGATACGCAGTATTTT,CAISDRGGDTQYF
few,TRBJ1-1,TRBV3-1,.,TGTGCCAGCAGCCGAGGGGCGAACACTGAAGCTTTCTTT,CASSRGANTEAFF
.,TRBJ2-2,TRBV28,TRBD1,TGTGCCAGCAGTCCCGACAGGGGATACTACACCGGGGAGCTGTTTTTT,CASSPDRGYYTGELFF
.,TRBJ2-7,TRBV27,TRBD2,TGTGCCAGCAGTTTAGGACTAGCGAGCTCCTACGAGCAGTACTTC,CASSLGLASSYEQYF
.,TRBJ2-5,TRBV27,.,TGTGCCAGCAGTTCGTCGGGGGCACAGACCCAGTACTTC,CASSSSGAQTQYF
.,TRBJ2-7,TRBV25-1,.,TGTGCCAGCGGCCGGGGCCCGGGCTACGAGCAGTACTTC,CASGRGPGYEQYF
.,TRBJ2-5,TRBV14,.,TGTGCCAGCAGCCAGCCCGCTTCGAGAGAGACCCAGTACTTC,CASSQPASRETQYF
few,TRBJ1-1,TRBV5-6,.,TGTGCCAGCAGCCCATCCCCACAGGGTAAAAGACGTACTGAAGCTTTCTTT,CASSPSPQGKRRTEAFF
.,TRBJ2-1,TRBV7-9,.,TGTGCCAGCAGCCAGCAGGACAACGAGCAGTTCTTC,CASSQQDNEQFF
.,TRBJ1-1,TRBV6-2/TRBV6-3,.,TGTGCCAGCAGTCCGCGGTTCGCGAACACTGAAGCTTTCTTT,CASSPRFANTEAFF
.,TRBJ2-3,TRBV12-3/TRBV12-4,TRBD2,TGTGCCAGCAGTTTAGGTAGCGGGGGGTACACAGATACGCAGTATTTT,CASSLGSGGYTDTQYF
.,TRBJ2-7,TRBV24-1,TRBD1,TGTGCCACCAGTGACCGAGGACAGGGGACTTCGTACGAGCAGTACTTC,CATSDRGQGTSYEQYF
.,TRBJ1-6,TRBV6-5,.,TGTGCCAGCAGTTCCCCTGGAGGGTACGGCGATTCACCCCTCCACTTT,CASSSPGGYGDSPLHF
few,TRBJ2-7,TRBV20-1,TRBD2,TGCAGTGCTAGAGATACGGCGGGAGTGAGGGAGCAGTACTTC,CSARDTAGVREQYF
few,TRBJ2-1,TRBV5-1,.,TGCGCCAGCAGCCCGGCCAGGGGGGTAGTTAATGAGCAGTTCTTC,CASSPARGVVNEQFF
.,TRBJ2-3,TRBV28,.,TGTGCCAGCAGTTTAGGGAGGTTGGATACGCAGTATTTT,CASSLGRLDTQYF
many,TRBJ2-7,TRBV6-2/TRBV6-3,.,TGTGCCAGCAGTGCCGAACTGGGGGCCTACGAGCAGTACTTC,CASSAELGAYEQYF
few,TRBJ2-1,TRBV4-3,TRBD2,TGCGCCAGCAGCCAAGAAGCGGGAGTAGGGATTGAGCAGTTCTTC,CASSQEAGVGIEQFF
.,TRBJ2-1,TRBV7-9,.,TGTGCCAGCAGCTTAGATTCTGTTGTAGGGCAGTTCTTC,CASSLDSVVGQFF
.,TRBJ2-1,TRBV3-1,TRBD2,TGTGCCTGCAGCAAGGTGGGCCTAGCGGGGGGGCGCAATGAGCAGTTCTTC,CACSKVGLAGGRNEQFF
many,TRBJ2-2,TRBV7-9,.,TGTGCCAGCAGTCCGGGACTCACCGGGGAGCTGTTTTTT,CASSPGLTGELFF
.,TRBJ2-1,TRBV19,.,TGTGCCACCCAATCCTCGAGACTCGCGAGGTACAATGAGCAGTTCTTC,CATQSSRLARYNEQFF
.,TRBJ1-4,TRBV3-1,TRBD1,TGTGCCAGCAGCCACCTCAGGGGGGTAGGAGAAAAACTGTTTTTT,CASSHLRGVGEKLFF
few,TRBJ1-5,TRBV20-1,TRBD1,TGCAGTGCTAAGACAGGGGGCAATCAGCCCCAGCATTTT,CSAKTGGNQPQHF
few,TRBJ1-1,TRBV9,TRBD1,TGTGCCAGCAGCGTCGGACAGGGCCATGAAGCTTTCTTT,CASSVGQGHEAFF
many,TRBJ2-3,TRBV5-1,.,TGCGCCAGCAGCTTGGTAGATACGCAGTATTTT,CASSLVDTQYF
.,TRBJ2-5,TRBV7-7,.,TGTGCTAGCAGCTCAACAGTAGAAGAGACCCAGTACTTC,CASSSTVEETQYF
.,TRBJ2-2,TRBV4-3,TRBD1,TGCGCCAGCAGCCAACAAGGGGGCAAAAAGACCGGGGAGCTGTTTTTT,CASSQQGGKKTGELFF
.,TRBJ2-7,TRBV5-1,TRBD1,TGCGCCAGCAGCAGGGACAGCTATTACGAGCAGTACTTC,CASSRDSYYEQYF
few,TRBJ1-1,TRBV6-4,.,TGTGCCAGCTATCCCACTTTGCCGTCGTGGAACACTGAAGCTTTCTTT,CASYPTLPSWNTEAFF
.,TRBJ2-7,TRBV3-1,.,TGTGCCAGCAGCCAGCCCCGGGTCTTCTCCCTCTACGAGCAGTACTTC,CASSQPRVFSLYEQYF
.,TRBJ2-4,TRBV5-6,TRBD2,TGTGCCAGCAGCTTCAGACTAGCGGGGGGAAACATTCAGTACTTC,CASSFRLAGGNIQYF
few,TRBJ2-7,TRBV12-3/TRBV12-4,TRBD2,TGTGCCAGCAGTTTAGCGCGGGGGATGAACGAGCAGTACTTC,CASSLARGMNEQYF
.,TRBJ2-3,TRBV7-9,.,TGTGCCAGCAGTCGACTCGGCCGTTTCACAGATACGCAGTATTTT,CASSRLGRFTDTQYF
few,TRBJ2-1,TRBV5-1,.,TGCGCCAGCAGGTTAGGGGGGGCTCCCTACAATGAGCAGTTCTTC,CASRLGGAPYNEQFF
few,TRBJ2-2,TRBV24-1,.,TGTGCCACCAGTGATTTGCGGTACACCGGGGAGCTGTTTTTT,CATSDLRYTGELFF
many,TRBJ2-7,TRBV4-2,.,TGTGCCAGCAGCCAAGTGGATGCCTCCTACGAGCAGTACTTC,CASSQVDASYEQYF
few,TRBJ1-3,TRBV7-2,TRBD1,TGTGCCAGCAGCCCTTGGACAGGGGGAGGAAACACCATATATTTT,CASSPWTGGGNTIYF
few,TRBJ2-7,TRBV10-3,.,TGTGCCATCAGTGACGGGGGAAAAGGGTCCTACGAGCAGTACTTC,CAISDGGKGSYEQYF
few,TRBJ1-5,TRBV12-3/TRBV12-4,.,TGTGCCAGCAGTTTAGGAGGGGAGGGCAGCAATCAGCCCCAGCATTTT,CASSLGGEGSNQPQHF
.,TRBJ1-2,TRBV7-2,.,TGTGCCAGCAGCTTAGACGGATTCTATGGCTACACCTTC,CASSLDGFYGYTF
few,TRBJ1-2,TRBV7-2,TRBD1,TGTGCCAGCAGCCGACAGGGTGGCTACACCTTC,CASSRQGGYTF
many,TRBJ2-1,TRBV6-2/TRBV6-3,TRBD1,TGTGCCAGCAGTACCCCGTACGGGACAGGGGGTCTTAATGAGCAGTTCTTC,CASSTPYGTGGLNEQFF
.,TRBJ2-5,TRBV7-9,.,TGTGCCAGCAGCCGGGGACTCGAGGGACTCTTC,CASSRGLEGLF
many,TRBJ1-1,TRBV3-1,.,TGTGCCAGCAGCCCACTCCTGGCGGAATTCATGAACACTGAAGCTTTCTTT,CASSPLLAEFMNTEAFF
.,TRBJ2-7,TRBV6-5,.,TGTGCCAGCAGTTATGCCGGGACACCAGCCTACGAGCAGTACTTC,CASSYAGTPAYEQYF